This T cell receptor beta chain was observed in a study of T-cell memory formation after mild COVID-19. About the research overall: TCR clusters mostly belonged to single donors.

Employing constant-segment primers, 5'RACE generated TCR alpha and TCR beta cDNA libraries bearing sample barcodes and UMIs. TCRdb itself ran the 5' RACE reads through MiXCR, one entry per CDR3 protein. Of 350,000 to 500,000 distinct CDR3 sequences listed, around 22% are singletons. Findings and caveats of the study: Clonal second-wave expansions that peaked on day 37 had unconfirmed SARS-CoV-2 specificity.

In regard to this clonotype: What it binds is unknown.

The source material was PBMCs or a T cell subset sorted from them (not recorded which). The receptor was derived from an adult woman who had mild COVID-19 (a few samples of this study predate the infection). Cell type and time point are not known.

CDR3 nucleotide sequence: TGCGCCAGCAGCTCGGTGACAGGGACAGAGACCCAGTACTTC. The encoded protein is CASSSVTGTETQYF. The rearrangement uses TRBV5-1 and TRBJ2-5, with 7 bases fitting TRBD1. Germline loops: CDR1 SGHRS, CDR2 YFSETQ. Trimming cost V 3 bases and J 4 bases; bases outside gene matches: 6. CDR3 length: 14 residues.